Given below is one T cell receptor (beta chain) in context. No antigen is known for it. Assay used: immunoSEQ multiplex PCR; TCRdb lists only in-frame clones, some missing. The table includes around 160,000 clones, 90% to 95% detected once. These data are taken from a study of T cell responses to AZD1222 COVID-19 vaccine. Study-wide findings and caveats: Most donors were white British, females outnumbered males, and clonal diversity was possibly underestimated.

This CDR3 comprises 12 residues. V lost 1 base and J 5 bases, leaving 6 bases between the germline ends. Germline loops: CDR1 LNHDA, CDR2 SQIVND (reference sequence). This sequence joins TRBV19 and TRBJ2-7; D is unresolved. This clonotype was sampled from an adult in good health. The sample consisted of peripheral blood, taken on day 0 of AZD1222 vaccination. Here the CDR3 DNA reads TGTGCCAGTAGTATAGGCCCGAACGAGCAGTACTTC. As protein: CASSIGPNEQYF.